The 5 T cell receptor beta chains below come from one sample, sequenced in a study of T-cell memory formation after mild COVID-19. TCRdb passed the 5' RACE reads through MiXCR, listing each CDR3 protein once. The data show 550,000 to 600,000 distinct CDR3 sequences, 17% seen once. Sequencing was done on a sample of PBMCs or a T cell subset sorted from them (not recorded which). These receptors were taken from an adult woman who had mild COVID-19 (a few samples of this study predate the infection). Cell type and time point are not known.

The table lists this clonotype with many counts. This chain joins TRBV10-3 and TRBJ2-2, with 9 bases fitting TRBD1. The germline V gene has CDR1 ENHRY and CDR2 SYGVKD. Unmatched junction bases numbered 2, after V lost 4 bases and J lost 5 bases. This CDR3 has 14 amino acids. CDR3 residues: CAISGGTGTGELFF. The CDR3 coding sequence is TGTGCCATCAGTGGCGGGACAGGGACCGGGGAGCTGTTTTTT.

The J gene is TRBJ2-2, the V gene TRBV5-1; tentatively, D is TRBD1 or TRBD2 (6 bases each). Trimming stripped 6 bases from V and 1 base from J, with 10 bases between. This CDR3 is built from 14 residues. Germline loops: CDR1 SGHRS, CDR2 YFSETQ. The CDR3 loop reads CASTQGGNTGELFF. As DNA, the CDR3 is TGCGCCAGCACACAGGGAGGGAACACCGGGGAGCTGTTTTTT.

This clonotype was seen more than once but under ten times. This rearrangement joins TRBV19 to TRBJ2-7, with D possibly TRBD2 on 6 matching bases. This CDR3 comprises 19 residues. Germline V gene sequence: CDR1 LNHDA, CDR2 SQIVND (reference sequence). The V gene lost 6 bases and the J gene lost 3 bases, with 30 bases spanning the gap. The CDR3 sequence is CASRRGRNRSAANLYEQYF. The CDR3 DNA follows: TGTGCCAGTAGGCGAGGGAGGAACAGAAGTGCGGCCAACCTCTACGAGCAGTACTTC.

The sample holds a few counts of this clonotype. The CDR3 coding sequence is TGTGCCAGCTCACCAGGTACAGACCATGAAGCTTTCTTT. This translates into CASSPGTDHEAFF. The chain couples TRBV18 to TRBJ1-1; D is unclear. Germline V gene sequence: CDR1 KGHSH, CDR2 LQKENI. CDR3 length equals 13 residues. Trimming cost V 2 bases and J 7 bases, with 11 bases left between them.

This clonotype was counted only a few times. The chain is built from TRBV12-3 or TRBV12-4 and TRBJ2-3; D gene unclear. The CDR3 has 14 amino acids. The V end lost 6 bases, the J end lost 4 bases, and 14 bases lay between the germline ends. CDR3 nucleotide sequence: TGTGCCAGCAGCCCTAACCACCAATCAGATACGCAGTATTTT. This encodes CASSPNHQSDTQYF.